The present TCR beta chain was sequenced within a study of blood T cell repertoires in COVID-19. Study details: Acute and convalescent COVID-19 specimens originated in the United States, Italy and Spain. PBMCs, B-cell-depleted T cells, or T cells provided the cDNA or gDNA that made up the material.

The CDR3 length is 15 residues. CDR1 is SGDLS and CDR2 is YYNGEE in the germline V gene. The ends lost 0 bases at V and 4 bases at J; junction bases unmatched: 3. Clones were sequenced by immunoSEQ multiplex PCR, and TCRdb holds only the in-frame ones, with some missing. The sample has about 320,000 clones, 85% seen once; the top ten hold around 1.9%. Allocation to cohorts depended on clinical history reported by the participants. The TCR sequence derives from a woman younger than 45 who had been exposed to COVID-19. Sequencing was carried out using PBMCs or T cells enriched from blood (not recorded which). This sequence joins TRBV9 and TRBJ2-3; TRBD2 aligns across 9 bases. CDR3: CASSVGGRAADTQYF. In nucleotides, the CDR3 is TGTGCCAGCAGCGTAGGCGGGAGGGCCGCAGATACGCAGTATTTT.